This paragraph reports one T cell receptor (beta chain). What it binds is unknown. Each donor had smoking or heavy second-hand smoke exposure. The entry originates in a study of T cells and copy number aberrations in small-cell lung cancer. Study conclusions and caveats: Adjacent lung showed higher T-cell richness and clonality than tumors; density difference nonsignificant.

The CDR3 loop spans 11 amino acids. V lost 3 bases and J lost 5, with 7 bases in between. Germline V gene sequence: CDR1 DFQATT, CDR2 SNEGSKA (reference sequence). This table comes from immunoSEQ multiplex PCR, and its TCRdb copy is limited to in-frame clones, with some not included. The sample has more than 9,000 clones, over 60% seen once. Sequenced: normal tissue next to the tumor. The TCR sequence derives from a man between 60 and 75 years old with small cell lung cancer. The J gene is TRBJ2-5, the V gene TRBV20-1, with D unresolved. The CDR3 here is CSARLGETQYF. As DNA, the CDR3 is TGCAGTGCTAGGTTGGGTGAGACCCAGTACTTC.